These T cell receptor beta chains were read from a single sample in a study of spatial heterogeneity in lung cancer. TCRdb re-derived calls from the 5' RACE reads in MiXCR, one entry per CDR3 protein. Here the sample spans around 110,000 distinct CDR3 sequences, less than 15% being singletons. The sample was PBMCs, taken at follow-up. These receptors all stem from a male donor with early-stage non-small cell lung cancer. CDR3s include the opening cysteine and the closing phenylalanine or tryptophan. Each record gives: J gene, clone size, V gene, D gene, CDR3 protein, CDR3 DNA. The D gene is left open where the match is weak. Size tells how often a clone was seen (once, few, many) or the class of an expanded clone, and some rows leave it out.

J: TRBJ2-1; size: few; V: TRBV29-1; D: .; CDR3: CSVVKRGNEQFF; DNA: TGCAGCGTTGTTAAAAGGGGGAATGAGCAGTTCTTC
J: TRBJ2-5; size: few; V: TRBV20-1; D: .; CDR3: CSARKTQETQYF; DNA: TGCAGTGCTAGAAAAACTCAAGAGACCCAGTACTTC
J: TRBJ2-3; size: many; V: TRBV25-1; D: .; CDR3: CASSGQGGADTQYF; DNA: TGTGCCAGCAGTGGGCAGGGTGGCGCAGATACGCAGTATTTT
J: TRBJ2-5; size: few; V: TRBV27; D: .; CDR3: CASTRLGLETQYF; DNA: TGTGCCAGCACCAGGTTAGGTCTGGAGACCCAGTACTTC
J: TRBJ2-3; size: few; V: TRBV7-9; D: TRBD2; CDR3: CASSLAPSGVAGTQYF; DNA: TGTGCCAGCAGCTTAGCGCCCAGCGGGGTGGCGGGTACGCAGTATTTT
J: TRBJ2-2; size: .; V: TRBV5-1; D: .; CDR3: CASSLAGDRTGELFF; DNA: TGCGCCAGCAGCTTGGCAGGGGACCGCACCGGGGAGCTGTTTTTT
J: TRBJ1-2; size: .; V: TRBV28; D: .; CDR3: CASSSQGFRGYTF; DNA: TGTGCCAGCAGTAGTCAGGGATTCCGCGGCTACACCTTC
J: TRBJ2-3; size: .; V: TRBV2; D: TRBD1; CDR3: CASRGTGFTQYF; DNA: TGTGCCAGCAGAGGGACAGGGTTCACGCAGTATTTT
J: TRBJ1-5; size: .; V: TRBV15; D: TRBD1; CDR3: CASSRAGTTGVQPQHF; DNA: TGTGCCTCCAGCAGAGCCGGGACAACAGGGGTTCAGCCCCAGCATTTT
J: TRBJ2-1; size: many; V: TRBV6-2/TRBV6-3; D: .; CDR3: CASSYTTANEQFF; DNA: TGTGCCAGCAGTTACACCACAGCCAATGAGCAGTTCTTC
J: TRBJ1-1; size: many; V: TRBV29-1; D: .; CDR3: CSVNRQNTEAFF; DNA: TGCAGCGTCAACAGACAGAACACTGAAGCTTTCTTT
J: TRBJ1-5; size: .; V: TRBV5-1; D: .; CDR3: CASSPTGHSNQPQHF; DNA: TGCGCCAGCTCGCCTACAGGGCACAGCAATCAGCCCCAGCATTTT
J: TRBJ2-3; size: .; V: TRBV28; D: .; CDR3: CASSRNTQYF; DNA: TGTGCCAGCAGCCGGAATACGCAGTATTTT
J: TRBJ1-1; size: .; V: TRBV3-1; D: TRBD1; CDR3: CASSLGTGDTEAFF; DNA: TGTGCCAGCAGCCTAGGGACAGGGGACACTGAAGCTTTCTTT
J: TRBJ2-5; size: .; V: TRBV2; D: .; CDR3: CAAAKEGETQYF; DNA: TGTGCCGCAGCGAAGGAAGGAGAGACCCAGTACTTC
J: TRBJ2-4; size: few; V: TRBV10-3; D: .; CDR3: CAISDTLAKNIQYF; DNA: TGTGCCATCAGTGACACGTTAGCCAAAAACATTCAGTACTTC
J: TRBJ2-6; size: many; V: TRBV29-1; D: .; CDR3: CSVDSYSGANVLTF; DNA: TGCAGCGTTGACAGCTACTCTGGGGCCAACGTCCTGACTTTC
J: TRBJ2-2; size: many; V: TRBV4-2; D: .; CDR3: CASSQSDSANTGELFF; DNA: TGTGCCAGCAGCCAATCCGACAGTGCGAACACCGGGGAGCTGTTTTTT
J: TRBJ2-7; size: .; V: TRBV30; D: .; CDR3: CAWSVHSYEQYF; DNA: TGTGCCTGGAGTGTACATTCCTACGAGCAGTACTTC
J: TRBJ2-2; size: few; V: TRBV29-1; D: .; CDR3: CSVARRDSYTGELFF; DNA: TGCAGCGTTGCGCGGCGGGACTCATACACCGGGGAGCTGTTTTTT
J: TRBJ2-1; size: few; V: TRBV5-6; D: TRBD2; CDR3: CASSFSGLAGVIGQFF; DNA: TGTGCCAGCAGCTTCTCGGGACTAGCGGGGGTTATCGGGCAGTTCTTC
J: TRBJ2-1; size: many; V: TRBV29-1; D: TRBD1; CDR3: CSVEGDRGLYNEQFF; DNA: TGCAGCGTTGAAGGGGACAGGGGGCTCTACAATGAGCAGTTCTTC
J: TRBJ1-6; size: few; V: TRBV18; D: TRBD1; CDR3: CASSSTGGSYNSPLHF; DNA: TGTGCCAGCTCCTCAACAGGGGGCTCCTATAATTCACCCCTCCACTTT
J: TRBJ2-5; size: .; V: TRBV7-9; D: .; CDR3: CASSLGRIETQYF; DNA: TGTGCCAGCAGCTTAGGGCGGATAGAGACCCAGTACTTC
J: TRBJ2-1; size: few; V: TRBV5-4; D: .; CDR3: CASSLEQGFVEQFF; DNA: TGTGCCAGCAGCTTGGAGCAAGGGTTCGTTGAGCAGTTCTTC
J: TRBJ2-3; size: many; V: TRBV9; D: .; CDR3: CASSAENTDTQYF; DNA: TGTGCCAGCAGCGCCGAGAACACAGATACGCAGTATTTT
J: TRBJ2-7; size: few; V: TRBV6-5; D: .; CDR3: CASSPGPLEQYF; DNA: TGTGCCAGCAGCCCCGGACCGCTCGAGCAGTACTTC
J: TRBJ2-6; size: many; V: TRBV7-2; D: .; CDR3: CASSLIQAGANVLTF; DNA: TGTGCCAGCAGCTTAATCCAGGCTGGGGCCAACGTCCTGACTTTC